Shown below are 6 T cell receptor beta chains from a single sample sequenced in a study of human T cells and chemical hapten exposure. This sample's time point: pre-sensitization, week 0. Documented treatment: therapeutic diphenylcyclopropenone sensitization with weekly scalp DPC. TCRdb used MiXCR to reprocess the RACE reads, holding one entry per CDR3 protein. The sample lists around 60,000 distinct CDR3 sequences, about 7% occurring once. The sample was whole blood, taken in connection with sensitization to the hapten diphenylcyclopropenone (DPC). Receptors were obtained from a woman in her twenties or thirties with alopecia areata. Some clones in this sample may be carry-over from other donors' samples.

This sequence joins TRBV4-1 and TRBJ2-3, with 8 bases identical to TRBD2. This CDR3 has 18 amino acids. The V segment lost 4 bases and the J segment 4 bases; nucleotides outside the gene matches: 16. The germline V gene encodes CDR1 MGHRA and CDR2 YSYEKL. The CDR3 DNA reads TGCGCCAGCAGCCTAGACGCCGGGAGTAGCGGGGTTTCAGATACGCAGTATTTT. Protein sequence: CASSLDAGSSGVSDTQYF.

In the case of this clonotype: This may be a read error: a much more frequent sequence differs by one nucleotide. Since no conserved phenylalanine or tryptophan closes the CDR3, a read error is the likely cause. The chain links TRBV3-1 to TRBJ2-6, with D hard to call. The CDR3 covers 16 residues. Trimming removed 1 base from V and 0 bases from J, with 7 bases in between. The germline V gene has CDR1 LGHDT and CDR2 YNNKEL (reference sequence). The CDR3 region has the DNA TGTGCCAGCAGCCAAGGGGTCTACTCTGGGGCCAACGTCCTGACTTTG. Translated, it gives CASSQGVYSGANVLTL.

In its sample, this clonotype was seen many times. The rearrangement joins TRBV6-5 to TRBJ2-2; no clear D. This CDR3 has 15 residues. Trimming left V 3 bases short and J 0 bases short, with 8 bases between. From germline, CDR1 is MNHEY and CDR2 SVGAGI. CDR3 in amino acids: CASSYVTTNTGELFF. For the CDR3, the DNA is TGTGCCAGCAGTTATGTCACCACGAACACCGGGGAGCTGTTTTTT.

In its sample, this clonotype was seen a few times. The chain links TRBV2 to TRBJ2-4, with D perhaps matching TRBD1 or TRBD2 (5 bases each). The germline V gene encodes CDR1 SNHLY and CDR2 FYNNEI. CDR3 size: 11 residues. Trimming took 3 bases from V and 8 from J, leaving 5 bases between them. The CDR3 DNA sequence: TGTGCCAGCAGTGAGGGGGACATTCAGTACTTC. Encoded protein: CASSEGDIQYF.

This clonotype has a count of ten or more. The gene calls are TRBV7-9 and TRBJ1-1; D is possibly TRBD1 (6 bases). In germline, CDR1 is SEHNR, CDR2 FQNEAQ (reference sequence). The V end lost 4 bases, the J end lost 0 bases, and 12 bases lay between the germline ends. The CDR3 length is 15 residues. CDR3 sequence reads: CASSSPTGVNTEAFF. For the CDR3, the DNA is TGTGCCAGCAGCTCCCCGACAGGAGTGAACACTGAAGCTTTCTTT.

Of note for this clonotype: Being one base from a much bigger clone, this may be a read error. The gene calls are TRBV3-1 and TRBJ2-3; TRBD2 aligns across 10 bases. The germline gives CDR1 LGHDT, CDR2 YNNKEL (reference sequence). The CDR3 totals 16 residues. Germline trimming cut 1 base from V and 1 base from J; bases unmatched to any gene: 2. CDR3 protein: CASSQGAGGCTDTQYF. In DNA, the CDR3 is TGTGCCAGCAGCCAAGGAGCGGGGGGGTGCACAGATACGCAGTATTTT.